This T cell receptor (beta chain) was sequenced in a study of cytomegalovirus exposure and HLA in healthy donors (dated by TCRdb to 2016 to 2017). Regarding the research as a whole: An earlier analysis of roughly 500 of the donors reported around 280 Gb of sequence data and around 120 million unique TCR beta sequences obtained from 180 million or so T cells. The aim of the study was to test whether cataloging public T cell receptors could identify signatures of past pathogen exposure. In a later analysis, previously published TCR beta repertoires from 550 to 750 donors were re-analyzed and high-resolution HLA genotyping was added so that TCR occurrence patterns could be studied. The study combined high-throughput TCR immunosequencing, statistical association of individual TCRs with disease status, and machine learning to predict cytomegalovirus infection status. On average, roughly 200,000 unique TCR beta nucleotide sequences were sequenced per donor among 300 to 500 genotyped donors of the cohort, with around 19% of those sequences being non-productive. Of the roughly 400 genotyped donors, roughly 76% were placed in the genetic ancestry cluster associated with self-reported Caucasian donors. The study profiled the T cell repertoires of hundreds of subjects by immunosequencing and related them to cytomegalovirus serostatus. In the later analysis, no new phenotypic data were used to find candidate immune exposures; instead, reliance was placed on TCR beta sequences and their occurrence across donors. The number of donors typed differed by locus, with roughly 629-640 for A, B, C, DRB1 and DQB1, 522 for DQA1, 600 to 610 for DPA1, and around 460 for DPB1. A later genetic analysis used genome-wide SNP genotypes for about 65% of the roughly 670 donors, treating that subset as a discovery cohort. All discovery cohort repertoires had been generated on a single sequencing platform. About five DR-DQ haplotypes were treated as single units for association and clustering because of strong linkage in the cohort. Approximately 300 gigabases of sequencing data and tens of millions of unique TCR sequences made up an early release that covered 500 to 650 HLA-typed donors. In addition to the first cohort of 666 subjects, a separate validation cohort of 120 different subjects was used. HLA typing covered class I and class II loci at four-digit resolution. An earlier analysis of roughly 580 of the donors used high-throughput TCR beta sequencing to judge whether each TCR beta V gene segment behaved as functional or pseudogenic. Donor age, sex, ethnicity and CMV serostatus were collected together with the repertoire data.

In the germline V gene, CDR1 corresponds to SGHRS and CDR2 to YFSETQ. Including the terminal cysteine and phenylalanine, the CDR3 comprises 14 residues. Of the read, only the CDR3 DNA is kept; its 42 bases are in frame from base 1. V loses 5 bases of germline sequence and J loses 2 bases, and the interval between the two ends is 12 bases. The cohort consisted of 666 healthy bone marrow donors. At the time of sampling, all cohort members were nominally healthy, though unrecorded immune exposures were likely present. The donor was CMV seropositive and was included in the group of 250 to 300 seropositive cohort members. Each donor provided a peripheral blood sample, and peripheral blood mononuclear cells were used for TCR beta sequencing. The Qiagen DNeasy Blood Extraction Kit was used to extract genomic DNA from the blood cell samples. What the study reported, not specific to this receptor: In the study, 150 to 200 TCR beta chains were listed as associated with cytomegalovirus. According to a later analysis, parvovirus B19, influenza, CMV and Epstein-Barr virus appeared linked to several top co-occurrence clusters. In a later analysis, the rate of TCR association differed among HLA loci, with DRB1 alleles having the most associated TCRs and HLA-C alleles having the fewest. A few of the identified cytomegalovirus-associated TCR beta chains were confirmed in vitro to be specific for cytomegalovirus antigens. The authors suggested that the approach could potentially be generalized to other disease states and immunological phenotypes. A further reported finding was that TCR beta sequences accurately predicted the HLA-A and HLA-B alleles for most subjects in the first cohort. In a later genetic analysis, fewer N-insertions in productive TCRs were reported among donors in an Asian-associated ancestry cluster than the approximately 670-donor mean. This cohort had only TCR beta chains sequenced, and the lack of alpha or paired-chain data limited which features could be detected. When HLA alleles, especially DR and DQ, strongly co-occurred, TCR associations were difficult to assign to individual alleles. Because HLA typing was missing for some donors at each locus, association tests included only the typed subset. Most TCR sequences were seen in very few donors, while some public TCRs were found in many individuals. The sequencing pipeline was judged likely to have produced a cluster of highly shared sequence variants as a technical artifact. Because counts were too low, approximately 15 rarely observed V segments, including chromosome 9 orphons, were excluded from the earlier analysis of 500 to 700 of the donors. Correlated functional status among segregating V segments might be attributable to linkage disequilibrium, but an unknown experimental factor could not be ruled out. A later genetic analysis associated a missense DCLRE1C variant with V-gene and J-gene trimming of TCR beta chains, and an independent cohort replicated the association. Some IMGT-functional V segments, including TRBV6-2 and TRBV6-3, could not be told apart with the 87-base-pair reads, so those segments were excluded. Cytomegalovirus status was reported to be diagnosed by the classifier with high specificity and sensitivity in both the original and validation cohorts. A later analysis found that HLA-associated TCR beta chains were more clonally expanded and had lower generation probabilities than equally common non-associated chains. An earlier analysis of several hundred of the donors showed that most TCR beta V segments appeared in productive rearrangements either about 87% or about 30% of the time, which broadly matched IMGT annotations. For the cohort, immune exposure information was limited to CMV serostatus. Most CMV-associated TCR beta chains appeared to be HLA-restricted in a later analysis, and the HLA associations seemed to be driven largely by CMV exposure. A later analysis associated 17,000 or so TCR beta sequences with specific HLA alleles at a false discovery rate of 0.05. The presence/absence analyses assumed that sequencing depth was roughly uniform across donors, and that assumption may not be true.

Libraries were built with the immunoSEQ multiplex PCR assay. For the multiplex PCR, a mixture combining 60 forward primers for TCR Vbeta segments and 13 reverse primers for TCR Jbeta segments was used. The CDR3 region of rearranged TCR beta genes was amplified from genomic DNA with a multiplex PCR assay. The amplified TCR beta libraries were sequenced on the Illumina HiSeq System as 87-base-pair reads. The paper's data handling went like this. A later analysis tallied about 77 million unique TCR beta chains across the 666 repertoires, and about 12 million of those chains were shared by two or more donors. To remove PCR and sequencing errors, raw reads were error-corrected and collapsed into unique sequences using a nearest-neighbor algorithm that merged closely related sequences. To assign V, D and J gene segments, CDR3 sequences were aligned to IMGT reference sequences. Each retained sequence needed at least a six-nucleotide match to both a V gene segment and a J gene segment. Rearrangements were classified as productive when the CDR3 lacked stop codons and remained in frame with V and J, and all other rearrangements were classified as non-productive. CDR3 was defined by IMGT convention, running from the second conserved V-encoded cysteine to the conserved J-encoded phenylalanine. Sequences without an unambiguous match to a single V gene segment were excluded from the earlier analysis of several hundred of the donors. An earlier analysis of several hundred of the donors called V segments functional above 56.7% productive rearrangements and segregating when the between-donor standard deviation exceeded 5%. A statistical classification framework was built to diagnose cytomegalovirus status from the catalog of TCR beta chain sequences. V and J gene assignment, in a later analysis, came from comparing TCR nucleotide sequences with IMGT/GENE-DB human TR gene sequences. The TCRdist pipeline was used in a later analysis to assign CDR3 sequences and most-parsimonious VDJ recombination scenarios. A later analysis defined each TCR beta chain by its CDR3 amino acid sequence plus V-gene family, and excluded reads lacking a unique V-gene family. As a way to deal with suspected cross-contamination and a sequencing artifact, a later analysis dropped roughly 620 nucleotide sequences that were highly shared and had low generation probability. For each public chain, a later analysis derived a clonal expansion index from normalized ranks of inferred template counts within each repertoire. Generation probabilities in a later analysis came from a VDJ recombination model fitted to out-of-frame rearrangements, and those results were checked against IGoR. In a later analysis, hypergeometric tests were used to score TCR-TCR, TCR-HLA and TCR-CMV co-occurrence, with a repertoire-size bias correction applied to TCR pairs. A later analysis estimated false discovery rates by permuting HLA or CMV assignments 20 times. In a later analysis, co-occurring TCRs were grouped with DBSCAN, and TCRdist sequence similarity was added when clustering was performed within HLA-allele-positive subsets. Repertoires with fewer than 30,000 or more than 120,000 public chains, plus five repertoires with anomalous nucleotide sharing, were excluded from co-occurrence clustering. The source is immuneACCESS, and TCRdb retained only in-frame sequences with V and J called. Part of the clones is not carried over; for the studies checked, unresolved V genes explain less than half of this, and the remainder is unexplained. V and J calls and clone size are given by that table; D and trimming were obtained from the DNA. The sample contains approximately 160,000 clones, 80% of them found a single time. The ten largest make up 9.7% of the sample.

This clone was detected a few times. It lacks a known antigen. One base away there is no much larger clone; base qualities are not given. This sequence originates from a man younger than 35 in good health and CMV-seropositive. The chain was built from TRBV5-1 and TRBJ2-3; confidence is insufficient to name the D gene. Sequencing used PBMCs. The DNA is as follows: TGCGCCAGCAGAAAGGAGTATCTCACAGATACGCAGTATTTT. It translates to CASRKEYLTDTQYF.